The clone carrying this TCR beta chain has more than one count but fewer than ten. This entry is derived from a study of blood T cell repertoires in COVID-19. Methods used by the authors: From reference gene primer amplification, estimates of nucleated cell counts were derived. Profiling relied on immunoSEQ multiplex PCR, and the TCRdb table lists in-frame clones only, not all of them. Clone size and the V and J calls come from that table; the DNA yielded D and trimming. Altogether tens of thousands of clones are present, 90% being singletons, with the ten largest covering roughly 8%. The trim removed 5 bases at V and 7 bases at J, leaving 7 bases unmatched. This CDR3 is 15 amino acids long. Germline V CDR1 and CDR2: SGHTA, FQGNSA.

The V gene is TRBV7-2, the J gene TRBJ2-2; 10 nucleotides match TRBD2. The TCR sequence derives from a human donor with active COVID-19. The donor label of this sample is uncertain. The specimen sequenced was peripheral blood. The CDR3 nucleotides read TGTGCCAGCAGCCCCGTTTTAGCGGGGGGCGGGGAGCTGTTTTTT. Encoded protein: CASSPVLAGGGELFF.